The next 11 T cell receptor beta chains were all read from a single sample in a study of T cell responses to AZD1222 COVID-19 vaccine. The protocol was immunoSEQ multiplex PCR, while the TCRdb copy is restricted to in-frame clones and leaves out a portion. This sample has fewer than 150,000 clones, with more than 75% found just once. The sequences come from peripheral blood, collected on day 0 of AZD1222 vaccination. The receptors were sampled from an adult in good health.

The chain recombines TRBV5-1 with TRBJ1-4; unclear D gene. Germline V gives CDR1 SGHRS, CDR2 YFSETQ. The CDR3 length is 15 residues. V lost 0 bases and J lost 4, with 10 bases in between. The CDR3 coding sequence is TGCGCCAGCAGCTTGGCCACGGGGTTTAATGAAAAACTGTTTTTT. Residues: CASSLATGFNEKLFF.

This clone was counted only a few times. The J gene is TRBJ2-1, the V gene TRBV6-5; maybe TRBD1 (8 bases). CDR1 is MNHEY, CDR2 SVGAGI, per germline. The CDR3 is 15 amino acids. The V end lost 0 bases, the J end lost 6 bases, and 12 bases lay between the germline ends. The CDR3 nucleotides are TGTGCCAGCAGTTACTCGACAGGGGAGGGCAATGAGCAGTTCTTC. Amino acid sequence: CASSYSTGEGNEQFF.

This rearrangement joins TRBV6-2 or TRBV6-3 to TRBJ2-7; D is possibly TRBD2 (5 bases). Germline CDR1 MNHEY, CDR2 SVGEGT. The CDR3 totals 12 residues. Trimming took off 5 bases at V and 7 bases at J, with 12 bases between the two ends. The CDR3 sequence: CASSLDSGEQYF. CDR3 sequence (DNA): TGTGCCAGCAGTCTGGACTCGGGGGAGCAGTACTTC.

A single count supports this clone. J is TRBJ2-7 and V is TRBV3-1 (or the pseudogene TRBV3-2); 7 positions agree with TRBD2. V lost 0 bases, J lost 7 bases, and 6 bases stayed unmatched. Germline CDR1 reads LGHDT; CDR2 reads YNNKEL (reference sequence). CDR3 length: 14 amino acids. DNA for the CDR3: TGTGCCAGCAGCCAAGACGCGGGAGAGCGAGAGCAGTACTTC. It codes for CASSQDAGEREQYF.

The CDR3 DNA is TGTGCCAGCTCTCCGGGTGGCTCTGGAAACACCATATATTTT. This sequence encodes CASSPGGSGNTIYF. V usage is TRBV6-6 and J usage is TRBJ1-3; D is uncertain. This CDR3 has 14 amino acids. Germline V gene data show CDR1 as MNHNY and CDR2 as SVGAGI (reference sequence). Trimming left V 8 bases short and J 0 bases short, with 11 bases between.

This chain links TRBV6-5 with TRBJ2-7; D is possibly TRBD1 (6 bases). Germline V CDR1 and CDR2: MNHEY, SVGAGI. This CDR3 has 13 residues. Trimming left V 10 bases short and J 2 bases short, with 15 bases between. The CDR3 is CAKPGHQAYEQYF. CDR3 sequence (DNA): TGTGCCAAACCGGGACACCAAGCCTACGAGCAGTACTTC.

This clone has just one count. V usage is TRBV27 and J usage is TRBJ2-6; D is uncertain. This CDR3 comprises 14 residues. Germline V CDR1 and CDR2: MNHEY, SMNVEV (reference sequence). V was trimmed by 5 bases and J by 4 bases, leaving 9 bases between them. The CDR3 spells CASSPLTGANVLTF. CDR3 bases: TGTGCCAGCAGTCCCTTGACCGGGGCCAACGTCCTGACTTTC.

The chain has TRBV24-1 and TRBJ2-1; 11 nucleotides line up with TRBD2. V trimming: 4 bases; J trimming: 6 bases; junction bases outside the gene matches: 4. This CDR3 contains 15 residues. Germline CDR1 and CDR2: KGHDR and SFDVKD. CDR3 residues: CATSDLAGGGNEQFF. CDR3 DNA sequence: TGTGCCACCAGTGACTTAGCGGGGGGGGGCAATGAGCAGTTCTTC.

J is TRBJ1-2 and V is TRBV5-1; D remains ambiguous. Trimming left V 4 bases short and J 1 base short, with 17 bases between. The CDR3 loop spans 16 amino acids. The germline gives CDR1 SGHRS, CDR2 YFSETQ. The CDR3 DNA reads as TGCGCCAGCAGCCCCATGGGCGGGCACCTTAACTATGGCTACACCTTC. Protein sequence: CASSPMGGHLNYGYTF.

This clone was counted a single time. The gene calls are TRBV5-1 and TRBJ1-4; D is undetermined. The CDR3 sequence is 14 residues long. Trimming removed 2 bases at V and 0 bases at J, with 5 bases between. Germline V lookup: CDR1 SGHRS, CDR2 YFSETQ. CDR3: CASSFSPTNEKLFF. Here the CDR3 DNA reads TGCGCCAGCAGCTTTAGCCCAACTAATGAAAAACTGTTTTTT.

In DNA form, the CDR3 reads TGTGCCAGCAGCTTAGTTGGCGGGGGGATCCAAGAGACCCAGTACTTC. Its protein is CASSLVGGGIQETQYF. The chain carries TRBV7-2 and TRBJ2-5, with TRBD2 identical over 8 bases. Trimming took 1 base from V and 1 from J; bases not matched to a gene: 5. The CDR3 covers 16 residues. Germline assignment: CDR1 SGHTA and CDR2 FQGNSA.